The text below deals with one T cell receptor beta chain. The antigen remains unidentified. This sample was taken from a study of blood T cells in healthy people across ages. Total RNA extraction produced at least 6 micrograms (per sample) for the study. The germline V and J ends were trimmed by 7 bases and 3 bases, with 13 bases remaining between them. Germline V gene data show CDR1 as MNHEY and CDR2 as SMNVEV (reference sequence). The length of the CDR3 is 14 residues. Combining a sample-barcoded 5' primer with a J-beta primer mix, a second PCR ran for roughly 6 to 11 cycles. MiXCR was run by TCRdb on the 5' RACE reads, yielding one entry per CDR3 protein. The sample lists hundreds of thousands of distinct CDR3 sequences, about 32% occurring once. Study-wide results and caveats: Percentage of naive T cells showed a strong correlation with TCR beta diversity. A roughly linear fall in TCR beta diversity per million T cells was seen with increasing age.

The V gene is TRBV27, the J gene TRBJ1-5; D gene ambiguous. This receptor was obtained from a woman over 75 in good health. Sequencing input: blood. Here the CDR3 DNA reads TGTGCCAGCACCTTTCCGGGCACCAATCAGCCCCAGCATTTT. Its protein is CASTFPGTNQPQHF.